The 5 T cell receptor beta chains below were found in one sample sequenced in a study of chemoradiotherapy in HPV16-positive cancers. Method: immunoSEQ multiplex PCR; TCRdb's copy keeps in-frame clones and lacks some. The data hold under 20,000 clones, with roughly 82% observed a single time. Source: blood, taken from a patient who underwent chemoradiotherapy. All receptors derive from a human donor with HPV-associated anogenital cancer.

The DNA of the CDR3 is TGTGCCAGCAGTTTTGGACAGGGAGGCGAAGCTTTCTTT. As protein: CASSFGQGGEAFF. The gene calls are TRBV27 and TRBJ1-1; TRBD1 matches at 8 bases. Germline CDR1 MNHEY, CDR2 SMNVEV (reference sequence). CDR3 size: 13 residues. After removal of 3 bases from V and 8 bases from J, the junction contained 5 bases not matched to a gene.

The chain uses TRBV18 and TRBJ1-1; weak D call: TRBD1 (5 bases). V lost 2 bases and J 0 bases, leaving 7 bases between the germline ends. The V gene's germline CDR1 is KGHSH and CDR2 LQKENI. The length of the CDR3 is 14 residues. The chain's CDR3 is CASSPGGMNTEAFF. In nucleotides, the CDR3 is TGTGCCAGCTCACCAGGGGGAATGAACACTGAAGCTTTCTTT.

This chain connects TRBV5-6 to TRBJ1-1, with 8 bases identical to TRBD1. The J segment lost 0 bases and the V segment lost 4 bases, leaving 11 bases of the junction unmatched. Germline CDR1 and CDR2: SGHDT and YYEEEE. This CDR3 has 17 residues. CDR3 loop: CASSDWTGTLMNTEAFF. The CDR3 coding sequence is TGTGCCAGCAGCGACTGGACAGGGACGCTCATGAACACTGAAGCTTTCTTT.

The chain joins TRBV5-1 to TRBJ1-1; D is unresolved. The V gene lost 0 bases and the J gene lost 6 bases, with 18 bases spanning the gap. The CDR3 has 16 residues. In germline, CDR1 is SGHRS, CDR2 YFSETQ. CDR3 in amino acids: CASSLAGEGIMAEAFF. CDR3 bases: TGCGCCAGCAGCTTGGCCGGTGAGGGCATAATGGCTGAAGCTTTCTTT. The full variable domain, completed using reference TRBV5-1 and TRBJ1-1, is KAGVTQTPRYLIKTRGQQVTLSCSPISGHRSVSWYQQTPGQGLQFLFEYFSETQRNKGNFPGRFSGRQFSNSRSEMNVSTLELGDSALYLCASSLAGEGIMAEAFFGQGTRLTVV.

By share, this clone ranks as medium-sized. V is TRBV18 and J is TRBJ1-1; D is possibly TRBD1 (5 bases). Trimming removed 8 bases at V and 0 bases at J, with 16 bases between. Germline V CDR1 and CDR2: KGHSH, LQKENI. This CDR3 contains 15 residues. CDR3 sequence: CASPLLGDLNTEAFF. The CDR3 bases are TGTGCCAGCCCTCTACTGGGGGATTTGAACACTGAAGCTTTCTTT. The full variable domain, with the rest looked up from reference TRBV18 and TRBJ1-1, is NAGVMQNPRHLVRRRGQEARLRCSPMKGHSHVYWYRQLPEEGLKFMVYLQKENIIDESGMPKERFSAEFPKEGPSILRIQQVVRGDSAAYFCASPLLGDLNTEAFFGQGTRLTVV.